These 30 T cell receptor beta chains were all obtained from the same sample, sequenced in a study of T cell responses to AZD1222 COVID-19 vaccine (dated by TCRdb to the early 2020s). The sample's time point label, in plain terms: about 28 days (+/-7) after the second vaccine dose. The library was built by means of the immunoSEQ multiplex PCR assay. Here the immuneACCESS table is served through TCRdb, limited to in-frame sequences with V and J called. Missing clones are a known gap in these copies; in checked studies unresolved V genes cover under half, and the rest lacks a known reason. In this sample the table shows around 120,000 clones, around 90% of which occur a single time. The top ten clonotypes cover 1% to 1.3% of the sample. This sample comprised peripheral blood, obtained 28 days after the second AZD1222 dose. Every receptor here comes from an adult who received the AZD1222 COVID-19 vaccine.

The chain combines TRBV7-6 with TRBJ1-1, with unresolved D. CDR1 and CDR2 from the germline V gene are SGHVS and FNYEAQ. Trimming pared 0 bases from V and 0 bases from J, leaving 5 bases between. The CDR3 totals 14 residues. The CDR3 sequence is CASSLALLNTEAFF. The CDR3 DNA reads as TGTGCCAGCAGCTTAGCGCTTCTGAACACTGAAGCTTTCTTT.

The chain is built from TRBV10-3 and TRBJ2-1; tentatively, D is TRBD1 or TRBD2 (5 bases each). The CDR3 totals 16 residues. Deletions cut 5 bases from V and 3 bases from J, with 17 bases between. The germline V gene has CDR1 ENHRY and CDR2 SYGVKD. The CDR3 reads CAISSTGPALYNEQFF. Here the CDR3 DNA reads TGTGCCATCAGTTCAACGGGACCCGCCCTCTACAATGAGCAGTTCTTC.

This sequence joins TRBV25-1 and TRBJ2-1; 11 nucleotides line up with TRBD2. The CDR3 is made up of 17 amino acids. J lost 7 bases, V lost 1 base, and 9 bases had no gene match. CDR1 MGHDK and CDR2 SYGVNS come from the germline V gene. The CDR3 DNA reads TGTGCCAGCAGTGAATGGGCCGGGACTAGCGGTACTAATGAGCAGTTCTTC. Translating gives CASSEWAGTSGTNEQFF. The variable domain in full, completed from reference TRBV25-1 and TRBJ2-1, reads EADIYQTPRYLVIGTGKKITLECSQTMGHDKMYWYQQDPGMELHLIHYSYGVNSTEKGDLSSESTVSRIRTEHFPLTLESARPSHTSQYLCASSEWAGTSGTNEQFFGPGTRLTVL.

This chain joins TRBV2 and TRBJ1-3; D is unresolved. Germline CDR1 is SNHLY and CDR2 is FYNNEI. Trimming cost V 5 bases and J 4 bases, with 15 bases left between them. CDR3 size: 15 residues. The CDR3 loop reads CASSTPGHAGNTIYF. CDR3 bases: TGTGCCAGCAGTACTCCAGGTCATGCGGGAAACACCATATATTTT.

V and J are TRBV7-2 and TRBJ2-7, with 8 bases fitting TRBD2. This CDR3 is built from 16 residues. Germline CDR1 SGHTA, CDR2 FQGNSA. V gave up 4 bases and J gave up 3 bases; unmatched junction bases: 11. CDR3 nucleotides: TGTGCCAGCAGCTATTCCCAGTCTAGCGGGTTCTACGAGCAGTACTTC. Translating it yields CASSYSQSSGFYEQYF.

Concerning this clone itself: The same CDR3 is also encoded by other DNA sequences in this sample. The rearrangement links TRBV5-6 to TRBJ2-7; no firm D call. The CDR3 sequence is 12 residues long. From germline, CDR1 is SGHDT and CDR2 YYEEEE. V was clipped by 0 bases and J by 4 bases, with 5 bases between them. CDR3 DNA sequence: TGTGCCAGCAGCTTGGGTGGGTACGAGCAGTACTTC. This translates into CASSLGGYEQYF.

This chain joins TRBV6-2 or TRBV6-3 and TRBJ2-7; 10 nucleotides match TRBD2. The CDR3 loop spans 15 amino acids. Trimming at V came to 0 bases and at J to 6 bases, leaving 5 bases not matched to a gene. Germline V gene lookup returns CDR1 MNHEY and CDR2 SVGEGT. This CDR3 is CASSYSLAGVREQYF. The CDR3 DNA sequence: TGTGCCAGCAGTTACTCGCTAGCGGGAGTTCGCGAGCAGTACTTC.

The V call is TRBV3-1 (or the pseudogene TRBV3-2), the J call TRBJ2-1; D perhaps matches TRBD2 (5 bases). CDR1 is LGHDT, CDR2 YNNKEL, per germline (reference sequence). The CDR3 loop spans 14 amino acids. V lost 4 bases, J lost 5 bases, and 12 bases lay in between. CDR3 protein: CASSLTSLHNEQFF. The DNA for the CDR3 is TGTGCCAGCAGCCTAACTAGTCTACACAATGAGCAGTTCTTC.

V and J are TRBV4-2 and TRBJ2-5; TRBD1 agrees at 9 bases. The germline V gene has CDR1 LGHNA and CDR2 YNFKEQ. The CDR3 consists of 18 residues. V gave up 3 bases and J gave up 0 bases; unmatched junction bases: 11. CDR3 loop: CASSQGTSGTGHQETQYF. The DNA of the CDR3 is TGTGCCAGCAGCCAGGGTACGTCCGGGACAGGGCACCAAGAGACCCAGTACTTC.

V gene TRBV7-2 combines with J gene TRBJ2-1; D is undetermined. The germline gives CDR1 SGHTA, CDR2 FQGNSA. V lost 3 bases and J 5 bases, leaving 8 bases between the germline ends. This CDR3 comprises 13 residues. This chain's CDR3 is CASSFISNNEQFF. CDR3 in DNA: TGTGCCAGCAGCTTCATATCAAACAATGAGCAGTTCTTC.

CDR3 protein: CASSMAKLAKNIQYF. CDR3 in DNA: TGTGCCAGTAGTATGGCAAAGCTAGCCAAAAACATTCAGTACTTC. The chain is built from TRBV19 and TRBJ2-4; D remains unclear. The CDR3 length is 15 residues. From germline, CDR1 is LNHDA and CDR2 SQIVND (reference sequence). Trimming removed 3 bases at V and 0 bases at J, with 9 bases between.

The gene calls are TRBV20-1 and TRBJ2-5, with 8 positions matching TRBD2. The CDR3 covers 13 residues. In germline, CDR1 is DFQATT, CDR2 SNEGSKA (reference sequence). The J segment lost 0 bases and the V segment lost 3 bases, leaving 0 bases of the junction unmatched. CDR3 DNA: TGCAGTGCTAGTAGCGGGAACCAAGAGACCCAGTACTTC. This codes for CSASSGNQETQYF.

The CDR3 bases are TGTGCCAGCAGTTACTCTCAGGGGGCCTACAATGAGCAGTTCTTC. This translates into CASSYSQGAYNEQFF. The chain recombines TRBV6-5 with TRBJ2-1, with 7 nucleotides matching TRBD1. Germline CDR1 MNHEY, CDR2 SVGAGI. With V trimmed by 0 bases and J by 2 bases, 1 base remained unmatched. This CDR3 is built from 15 residues.

The J gene is TRBJ1-5, the V gene TRBV7-8; possible D gene TRBD1, 6 bases. Trimming pared 3 bases from V and 4 bases from J, leaving 10 bases between. The CDR3 is made up of 14 amino acids. Per germline, CDR1 SGHVS and CDR2 FQNEAQ. In DNA form, the CDR3 reads TGTGCCAGCAGCTTCGGACAGTCAAATCAGCCCCAGCATTTT. It is translated as CASSFGQSNQPQHF.

J is TRBJ1-2 and V is TRBV5-4, with 7 bases fitting TRBD1. In germline, CDR1 is SGHNT, CDR2 YYREEE (reference sequence). The trim removed 3 bases at V and 8 bases at J, leaving 22 bases unmatched. This CDR3 comprises 18 residues. In DNA form, the CDR3 reads TGTGCCAGCAGCTCCCGGCGGTCGGACAGGTCGGCTCTCCGGGGCTACACCTTC. Residues: CASSSRRSDRSALRGYTF.

The chain couples TRBV5-1 to TRBJ2-5; TRBD1 is a possible D gene (5 bases). This CDR3 contains 16 residues. Trimming stripped 1 base from V and 2 bases from J, with 15 bases between. The germline V gene encodes CDR1 SGHRS and CDR2 YFSETQ. The CDR3 nucleotides are TGCGCCAGCAGCTTGAACCCTAGGGGCAGACAAGAGACCCAGTACTTC. Its protein product is CASSLNPRGRQETQYF.

The chain combines TRBV4-3 with TRBJ1-4; D may be TRBD1 (6 bases). V lost 6 bases and J lost 5, with 10 bases in between. The CDR3 has 13 amino acids. CDR1 and CDR2 from the germline V gene are LGHNA and YSLEER. CDR3 region: CASSRDINEKLFF. The CDR3 DNA reads TGCGCCAGCAGTCGGGACATAAATGAAAAACTGTTTTTT.

The V call is TRBV7-6, the J call TRBJ1-2, with unresolved D. Between the trimmed V and J ends, which lost 4 bases and 5 bases, there was a span of 8 bases. The CDR3 totals 12 residues. Germline V gives CDR1 SGHVS, CDR2 FNYEAQ. Written as DNA, the CDR3 is TGTGCCAGCAGCTCTGGGATGTATGGCTACACCTTC. Translating gives CASSSGMYGYTF.

The CDR3 loop reads CASSFRVPVSYNEQFF. DNA of the CDR3: TGTGCCAGCAGTTTCCGGGTTCCCGTCTCCTACAATGAGCAGTTCTTC. This chain links TRBV28 with TRBJ2-1; D ambiguous. CDR1 MDHEN and CDR2 SYDVKM come from the germline V gene. The V end was cut by 3 bases, the J end by 0 bases, with 12 bases between. CDR3 length: 16 amino acids.

This chain links TRBV7-9 with TRBJ2-4; the D gene is possibly TRBD2 (5 bases). The CDR3 is made up of 13 amino acids. CDR1 is SEHNR, CDR2 FQNEAQ, per germline (reference sequence). V shed 5 bases and J shed 0 bases, with 5 bases lying between them. CDR3 protein: CASSRGAKNIQYF. As DNA, the CDR3 is TGTGCCAGCAGCCGGGGAGCCAAAAACATTCAGTACTTC. The complete variable domain, with remaining parts taken from reference TRBV7-9 and TRBJ2-4, reads DTGVSQNPRHKITKRGQNVTFRCDPISEHNRLYWYRQTLGQGPEFLTYFQNEAQLEKSRLLSDRFSAERPKGSFSTLEIQRTEQGDSAMYLCASSRGAKNIQYFGAGTRLSVL.

The chain combines TRBV7-2 with TRBJ1-2; perhaps TRBD1 as D (5 bases). Germline lookup yields CDR1 SGHTA and CDR2 FQGNSA. This CDR3 is built from 15 residues. Deletions cut 0 bases from V and 4 bases from J, with 12 bases between. CDR3 DNA: TGTGCCAGCAGCTTAGCTGGGACGGCGATCTATGGCTACACCTTC. Protein: CASSLAGTAIYGYTF.

The rearrangement links TRBV7-9 to TRBJ1-4; perhaps TRBD1 as D (6 bases). The V end lost 4 bases, the J end lost 4 bases, and 22 bases lay between the germline ends. The CDR3 sequence is 18 residues long. Germline CDR1 reads SEHNR; CDR2 reads FQNEAQ (reference sequence). The CDR3 DNA is TGTGCCAGCAGCTGGTATTTGGGGGCCTGGCCCCATAATGAAAAACTGTTTTTT. It specifies CASSWYLGAWPHNEKLFF.

This chain uses TRBV30 with TRBJ1-4; TRBD1 matches 10 bases. The CDR3 runs to 17 residues. Germline CDR1 and CDR2: GTSNPN and SVGIG (reference sequence). The V and J ends lost 2 bases and 3 bases, in that order; junction bases with no gene match: 9. CDR3 amino acids: CAWSSYDRGLANEKLFF. The CDR3 DNA sequence: TGTGCCTGGAGTTCCTACGACAGGGGGCTGGCTAATGAAAAACTGTTTTTT.

V and J are TRBV4-1 and TRBJ2-3; TRBD2 agrees at 10 bases. V lost 0 bases and J lost 0; bases outside the gene matches: 6. The germline CDR1 and CDR2 sequences are MGHRA and YSYEKL. The CDR3 sequence is 18 residues long. CDR3 bases: TGCGCCAGCAGCCAAGAAGGGTGGACTAGCGGAAGCACAGATACGCAGTATTTT. This encodes CASSQEGWTSGSTDTQYF.

This clone has only a few counts. The chain combines TRBV7-9 with TRBJ2-1; D is ambiguous. The CDR3 runs to 13 residues. The germline gives CDR1 SEHNR, CDR2 FQNEAQ (reference sequence). Trimming took 2 bases from V and 5 from J, leaving 7 bases between them. As DNA, the CDR3 is TGTGCCAGCAGCTTAAATGTCCACAATGAGCAGTTCTTC. It specifies CASSLNVHNEQFF. The full variable domain, rest sourced from reference TRBV7-9 and TRBJ2-1, is DTGVSQNPRHKITKRGQNVTFRCDPISEHNRLYWYRQTLGQGPEFLTYFQNEAQLEKSRLLSDRFSAERPKGSFSTLEIQRTEQGDSAMYLCASSLNVHNEQFFGPGTRLTVL.

The V and J genes are TRBV29-1 and TRBJ1-2; TRBD1 is a possible D gene (5 bases). Germline loops: CDR1 SQVTM, CDR2 ANQGSEA. CDR3 size: 12 residues. This CDR3 is CSDFDGGEGYTF. The DNA of the CDR3 is TGCAGTGATTTCGACGGGGGGGAAGGCTACACCTTC.

The V and J genes are TRBV7-2 and TRBJ1-5, with 7 bases matching TRBD1. Germline trimming cut 2 bases from V and 5 bases from J; bases unmatched to any gene: 6. The germline CDR1 and CDR2 sequences are SGHTA and FQGNSA. The CDR3 length is 15 residues. The CDR3: CASSLYGTEDQPQHF. The CDR3 coding sequence is TGTGCCAGCAGCTTATATGGGACAGAGGATCAGCCCCAGCATTTT.

This rearrangement joins TRBV10-3 to TRBJ1-4; D is unresolved. Trimming stripped 5 bases from V and 8 bases from J, with 15 bases between. Germline V gene data show CDR1 as ENHRY and CDR2 as SYGVKD. The CDR3 loop spans 14 amino acids. This CDR3 reads CAISSDRSGEKLFF. Written as DNA, the CDR3 is TGTGCCATCAGTTCGGACCGTTCGGGAGAAAAACTGTTTTTT.

V gene TRBV6-5 combines with J gene TRBJ1-2; D is possibly TRBD1 (6 bases). Germline loops: CDR1 MNHEY, CDR2 SVGAGI. This CDR3 has 14 residues. Trimming removed 6 bases from V and 3 bases from J, with 14 bases in between. The CDR3 bases are TGTGCCAGCAGGGGACACTCTAGAGACTATGGCTACACCTTC. Its protein product is CASRGHSRDYGYTF.

The chain is built from TRBV7-3 and TRBJ2-1, with a tentative D call TRBD1 (6 bases). From germline, CDR1 is SGHTA and CDR2 FQGTGA. The CDR3 length is 14 residues. The V end was cut by 2 bases, the J end by 7 bases, with 12 bases between. The CDR3 reads CASSLGGRNNEQFF. The DNA for the CDR3 is TGTGCCAGCAGCTTAGGGGGCCGGAATAATGAGCAGTTCTTC.